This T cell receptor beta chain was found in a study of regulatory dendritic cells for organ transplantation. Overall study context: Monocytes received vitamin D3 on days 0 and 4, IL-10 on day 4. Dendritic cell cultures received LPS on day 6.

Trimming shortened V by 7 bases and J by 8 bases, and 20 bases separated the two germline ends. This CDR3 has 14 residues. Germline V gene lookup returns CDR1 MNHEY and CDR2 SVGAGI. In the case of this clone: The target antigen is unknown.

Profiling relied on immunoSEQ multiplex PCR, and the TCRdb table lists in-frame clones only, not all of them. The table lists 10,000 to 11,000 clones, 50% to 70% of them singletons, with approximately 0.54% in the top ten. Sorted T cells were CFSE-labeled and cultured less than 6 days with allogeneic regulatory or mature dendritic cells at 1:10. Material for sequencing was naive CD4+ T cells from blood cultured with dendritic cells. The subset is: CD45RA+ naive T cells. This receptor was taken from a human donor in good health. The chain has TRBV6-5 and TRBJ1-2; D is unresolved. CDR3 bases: TGTGCCAGCACCCTAAGGATATCTGACGGGGGCTACACCTTC. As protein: CASTLRISDGGYTF.